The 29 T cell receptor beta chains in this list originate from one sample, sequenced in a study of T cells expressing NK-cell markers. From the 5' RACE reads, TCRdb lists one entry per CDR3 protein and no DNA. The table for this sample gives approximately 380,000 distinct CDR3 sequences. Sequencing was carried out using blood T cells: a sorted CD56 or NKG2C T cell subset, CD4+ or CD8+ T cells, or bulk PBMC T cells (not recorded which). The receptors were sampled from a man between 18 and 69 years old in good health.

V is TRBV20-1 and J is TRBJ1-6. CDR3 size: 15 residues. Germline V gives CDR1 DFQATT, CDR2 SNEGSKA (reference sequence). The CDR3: CSARDLRGNNSPLHF.

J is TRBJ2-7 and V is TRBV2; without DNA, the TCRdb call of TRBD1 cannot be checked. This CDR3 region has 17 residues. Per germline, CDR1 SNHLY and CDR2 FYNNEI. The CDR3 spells CASTPDGVRAGAGEQYF.

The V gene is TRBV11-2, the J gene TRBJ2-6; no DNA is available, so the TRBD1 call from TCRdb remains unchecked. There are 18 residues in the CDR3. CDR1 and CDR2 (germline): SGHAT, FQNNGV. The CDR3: CASSLGTGVFSGANVLTF.

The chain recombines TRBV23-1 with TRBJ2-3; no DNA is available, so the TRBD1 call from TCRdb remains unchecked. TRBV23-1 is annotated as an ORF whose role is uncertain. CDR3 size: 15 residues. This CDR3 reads CASIQGSSCTDTQYF.

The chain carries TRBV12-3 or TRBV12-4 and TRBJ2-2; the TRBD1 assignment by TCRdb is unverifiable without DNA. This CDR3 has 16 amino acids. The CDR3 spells CASSFSGGRNTGELFF.

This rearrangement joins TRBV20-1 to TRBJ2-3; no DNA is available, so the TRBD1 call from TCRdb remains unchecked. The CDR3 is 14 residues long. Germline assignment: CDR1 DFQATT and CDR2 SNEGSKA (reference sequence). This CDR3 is CSARDGTGVDTQYF.

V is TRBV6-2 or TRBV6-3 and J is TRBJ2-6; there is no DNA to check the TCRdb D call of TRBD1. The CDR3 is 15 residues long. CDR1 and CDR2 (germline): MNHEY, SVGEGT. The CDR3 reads CASSYSTGGANVLTF.

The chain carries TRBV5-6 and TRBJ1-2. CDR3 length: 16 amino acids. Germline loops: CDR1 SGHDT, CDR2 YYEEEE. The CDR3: CASSLDGLPPGAGYTF.

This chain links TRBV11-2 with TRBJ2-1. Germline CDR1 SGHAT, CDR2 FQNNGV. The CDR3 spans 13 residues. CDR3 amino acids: CASSLGEVNEQFF.

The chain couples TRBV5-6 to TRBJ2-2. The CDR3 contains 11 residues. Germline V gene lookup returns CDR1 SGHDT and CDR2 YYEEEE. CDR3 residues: CASSLHGELFF.

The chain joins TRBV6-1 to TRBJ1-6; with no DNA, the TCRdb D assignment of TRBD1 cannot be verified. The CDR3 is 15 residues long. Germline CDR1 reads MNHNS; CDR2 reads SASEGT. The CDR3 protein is CASSDRGTYNSPLHF.

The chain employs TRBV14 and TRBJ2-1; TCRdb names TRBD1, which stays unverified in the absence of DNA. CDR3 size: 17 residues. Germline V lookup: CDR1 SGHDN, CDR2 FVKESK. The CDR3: CASSQYPGTRTHNEQFF.

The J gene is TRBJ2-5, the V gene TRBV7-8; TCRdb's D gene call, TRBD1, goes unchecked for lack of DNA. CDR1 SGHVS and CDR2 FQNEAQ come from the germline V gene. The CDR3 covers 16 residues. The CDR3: CASRKLLGTGSETQYF.

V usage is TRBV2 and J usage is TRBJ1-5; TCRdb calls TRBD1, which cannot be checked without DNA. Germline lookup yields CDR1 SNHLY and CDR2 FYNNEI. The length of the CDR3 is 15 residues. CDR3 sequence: CASSVGPNPVQPQHF.

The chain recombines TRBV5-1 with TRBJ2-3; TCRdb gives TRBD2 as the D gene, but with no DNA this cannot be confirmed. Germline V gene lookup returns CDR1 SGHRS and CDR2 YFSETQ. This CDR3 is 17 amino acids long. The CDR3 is CASRYTSGGSAADTQYF.

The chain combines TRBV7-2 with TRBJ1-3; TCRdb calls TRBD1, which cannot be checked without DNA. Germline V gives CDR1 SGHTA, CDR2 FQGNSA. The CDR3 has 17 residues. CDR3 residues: CASSYGQPRVSGNTIYF.

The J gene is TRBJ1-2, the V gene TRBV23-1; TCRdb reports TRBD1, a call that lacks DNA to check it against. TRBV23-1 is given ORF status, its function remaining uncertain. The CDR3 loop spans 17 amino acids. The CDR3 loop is CASSQSYTTDPNYGYTF.

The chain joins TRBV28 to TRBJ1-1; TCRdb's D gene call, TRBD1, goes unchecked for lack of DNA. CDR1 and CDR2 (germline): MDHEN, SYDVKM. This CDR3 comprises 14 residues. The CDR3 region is CASSLSIRGTEAFF. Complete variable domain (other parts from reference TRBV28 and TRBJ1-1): DVKVTQSSRYLVKRTGEKVFLECVQDMDHENMFWYRQDPGLGLRLIYFSYDVKMKEKGDIPEGYSVSREKKERFSLILESASTNQTSMYLCASSLSIRGTEAFFGQGTRLTVV.

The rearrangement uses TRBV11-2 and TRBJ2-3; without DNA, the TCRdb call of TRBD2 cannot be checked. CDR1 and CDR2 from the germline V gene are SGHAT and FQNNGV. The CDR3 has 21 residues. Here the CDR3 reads CASSLVFRFSSGANWADTQYF.

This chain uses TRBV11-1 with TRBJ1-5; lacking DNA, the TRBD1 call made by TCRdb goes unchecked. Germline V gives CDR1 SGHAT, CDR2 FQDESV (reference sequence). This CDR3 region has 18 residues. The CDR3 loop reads CASTFRIPPTPSNQPQHF.

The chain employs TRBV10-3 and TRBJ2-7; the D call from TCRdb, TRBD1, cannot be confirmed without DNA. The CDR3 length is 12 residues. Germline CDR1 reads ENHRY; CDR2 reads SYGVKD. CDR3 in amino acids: CAISAGMGEQYF.

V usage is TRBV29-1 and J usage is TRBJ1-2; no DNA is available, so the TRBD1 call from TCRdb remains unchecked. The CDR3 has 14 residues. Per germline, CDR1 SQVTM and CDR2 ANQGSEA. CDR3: CSVRDRDTNYGYTF.

CDR3: CASAGAVGETQYF. The chain carries TRBV7-2 and TRBJ2-5; TCRdb proposes TRBD1, but this gene call is untestable without DNA. CDR3 length: 13 residues. Germline CDR1 SGHTA, CDR2 FQGNSA.

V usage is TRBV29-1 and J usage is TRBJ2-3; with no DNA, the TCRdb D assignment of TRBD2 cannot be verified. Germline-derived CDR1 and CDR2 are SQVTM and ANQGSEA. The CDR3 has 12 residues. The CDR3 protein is CSVESSGPTQYF.

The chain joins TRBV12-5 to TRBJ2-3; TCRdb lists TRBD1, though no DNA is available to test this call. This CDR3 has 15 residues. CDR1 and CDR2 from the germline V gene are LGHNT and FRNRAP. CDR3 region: CASGYRDRDADTQYF.

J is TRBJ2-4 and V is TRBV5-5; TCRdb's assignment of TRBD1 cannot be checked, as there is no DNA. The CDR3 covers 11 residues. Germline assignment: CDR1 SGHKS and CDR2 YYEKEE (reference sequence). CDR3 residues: CASKIDSNQYF.

The CDR3 sequence is CASSFRSQSEAFF. V usage is TRBV12-3 or TRBV12-4 and J usage is TRBJ1-1. The CDR3 covers 13 residues.

The CDR3: CASSLRDRESYGYTF. The chain links TRBV7-9 to TRBJ1-2; TCRdb picks TRBD1, but there is no DNA to check that call. The CDR3 covers 15 residues. CDR1 SEHNR and CDR2 FQNEAQ come from the germline V gene (reference sequence).

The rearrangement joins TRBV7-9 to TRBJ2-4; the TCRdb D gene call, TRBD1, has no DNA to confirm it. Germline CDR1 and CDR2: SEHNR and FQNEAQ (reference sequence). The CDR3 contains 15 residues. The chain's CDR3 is CASSLRDRGRDIQYF. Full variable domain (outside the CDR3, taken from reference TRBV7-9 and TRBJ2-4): DTGVSQNPRHKITKRGQNVTFRCDPISEHNRLYWYRQTLGQGPEFLTYFQNEAQLEKSRLLSDRFSAERPKGSFSTLEIQRTEQGDSAMYLCASSLRDRGRDIQYFGAGTRLSVL.